A selection of T cell receptor beta chains follows, all from one sample in a study of blood T cell repertoires in COVID-19. Repertoires were generated with immunoSEQ multiplex PCR, while TCRdb's copy carries only in-frame clones and drops some. The data hold approximately 220,000 clones, with 80% to 90% observed a single time. The sample taken for sequencing was PBMCs or T cells enriched from blood (not recorded which). These receptor sequences come from a woman aged 40 to 50 with acute COVID-19. CDR3s include the opening cysteine and the closing phenylalanine or tryptophan. A D gene is named only where the DNA matches it firmly. The size entry is marked missing in some rows and otherwise reads once, few, many or a size class.

TGTGCCAGCAGCCAAGCACAGGCGTCTGGAAACACCATATATTTT,CASSQAQASGNTIYF,-,-,TRBV3-1/TRBV3-2,TRBJ1-3
TGTGCCAGCAGCTCATACAGGGGATCGGGGGCCAACGTCCTGACTTTC,CASSSYRGSGANVLTF,TRBD1,once,TRBV7-9,TRBJ2-6
TGTGCCAGCAGCCAACTTGACAGGGAATCACCCCTCCACTTT,CASSQLDRESPLHF,TRBD1,-,TRBV4-2,TRBJ1-6
TGTGCCAGTAGCATCGTAACTAGCGGGAGGCGCGAGCAGTACTTC,CASSIVTSGRREQYF,TRBD2,-,TRBV19,TRBJ2-7
TGTGCCAGCAGCTTAGTCGGGGTATTGGCGGGTACGGCTTACGAGCAGTACTTC,CASSLVGVLAGTAYEQYF,-,-,TRBV7-2,TRBJ2-7
TGTGCCAGCAGCGACCAGGCGGAAGGGGACACTGAAGCTTTCTTT,CASSDQAEGDTEAFF,-,-,TRBV9,TRBJ1-1
TGTGCCACCAGTGCCGGGACTCCGCAGTTCTTC,CATSAGTPQFF,-,-,TRBV24-1,TRBJ2-1
TGTGCCAGCCGACAGGGGGCCCGATATAATTCACCCCTCCACTTT,CASRQGARYNSPLHF,TRBD1,-,TRBV28,TRBJ1-6
TGTGCCAGCAGCCAAGATCTGTCTAGCGGGGGCCTGGGGCAGTACTTC,CASSQDLSSGGLGQYF,TRBD2,few,TRBV3-1/TRBV3-2,TRBJ2-7
TGTGCCAGCAGTTTATTGCGCCTTTCTAGCGGGAGTAGCGACGAGCAGTACTTC,CASSLLRLSSGSSDEQYF,TRBD2,-,TRBV28,TRBJ2-7
TGCGCCAGCAGCCAAGGATATACAGGGACTAGCCCCACAGATACGCAGTATTTT,CASSQGYTGTSPTDTQYF,TRBD2,-,TRBV4-3,TRBJ2-3
TGTGCCAGCAGTCGTGGGACTAGCGTATACGAGCAGTACTTC,CASSRGTSVYEQYF,TRBD2,-,TRBV5-6,TRBJ2-7
TGTGCCAGCAGTTCCGGACAGGGACTCCTCTCTGGGGCCAACGTCCTGACTTTC,CASSSGQGLLSGANVLTF,TRBD1,-,TRBV28,TRBJ2-6
TGTGCCAGCACAAAGCCCCCCTTAGAGGAGCAGTATTTT,CASTKPPLEEQYF,-,-,TRBV28,TRBJ2-3
TGCGCCAGCAGCACCGGACAGGGGGTTCCCTATGGCTACACCTTC,CASSTGQGVPYGYTF,TRBD1,-,TRBV5-1,TRBJ1-2
TGCGCCAGCAGCCAAGATGCGGGTTGGCAAAGGGTTAATTCACCCCTCCACTTT,CASSQDAGWQRVNSPLHF,-,many,TRBV4-3,TRBJ1-6
TGTGCCAGCAGCCCTCGCCCCATTCTAGCGGGAAGTTCTTTCAATGAGCAGTTCTTC,CASSPRPILAGSSFNEQFF,TRBD2,-,TRBV14,TRBJ2-1
TGTGCCAGCAGCTTACAGGGTAGTACCCTCTATTCTAACTATGGCTACACCTTC,CASSLQGSTLYSNYGYTF,-,-,TRBV7-3,TRBJ1-2
TGTGCCAGCAGCCCATGGTTTGGGGAGGAGACCCAGTACTTC,CASSPWFGEETQYF,-,few,TRBV7-9,TRBJ2-5
TGTGCCAGCAGCCTGGGTGGCGGGGGTAGCACAGATACGCAGTATTTT,CASSLGGGGSTDTQYF,TRBD2,-,TRBV7-7,TRBJ2-3
TGTGCCAGCAGTTTTTATGGGGGGAGCGCCGGGGAGCTGTTTTTT,CASSFYGGSAGELFF,-,-,TRBV27,TRBJ2-2
TGTGCCACCAGTGCGGGGAGCTATGGCTACACCTTC,CATSAGSYGYTF,-,-,TRBV24-1,TRBJ1-2
TGTGCCAGCAAATTGACGGGATATCAGCCCCAGCATTTT,CASKLTGYQPQHF,-,-,TRBV28,TRBJ1-5
TGCGCCAGCAGCCCCTCCCCGGGACAGGCTGAAGCTTTCTTT,CASSPSPGQAEAFF,TRBD1,-,TRBV5-1,TRBJ1-1
TGTGCCAGCAGCTCACCTCGACTAGGGACCCAAGAGACCCAGTACTTC,CASSSPRLGTQETQYF,-,-,TRBV7-8,TRBJ2-5
TGTGCCACCAGGGCCGGGACAGGGACATCCTACGAGCAGTACTTC,CATRAGTGTSYEQYF,TRBD1,-,TRBV24-1,TRBJ2-7
TGTGCCAGCCGTCACCCCAGGGGCTATGGCTACACCTTC,CASRHPRGYGYTF,-,-,TRBV6-5,TRBJ1-2
TGTGCCAGCAGTTTCAGGGGGAACTTTAACACCGGGGAGCTGTTTTTT,CASSFRGNFNTGELFF,TRBD1,-,TRBV27,TRBJ2-2
TGCAGCGCTGCCAACTTGCGGGGGAACACTGAAGCTTTCTTT,CSAANLRGNTEAFF,-,-,TRBV29-1,TRBJ1-1
TGTGCCAGCTCACCACCGAGACTAGCGGAAGATTACGAGCAGTACTTC,CASSPPRLAEDYEQYF,TRBD2,-,TRBV18,TRBJ2-7
TGTGCCAGCAGCGTAGCCTCGGGACAGCTGTACGAGCAGTACTTC,CASSVASGQLYEQYF,TRBD1,-,TRBV9,TRBJ2-7
TGTGCCAGCAGTTACAGACTATACGTGGGGACCGGGGAGCTGTTTTTT,CASSYRLYVGTGELFF,-,-,TRBV6-6,TRBJ2-2
TGTGCCAGCAGTAAAACAGGGGGAGGTTCAGGTGGCTACACCTTC,CASSKTGGGSGGYTF,TRBD1,-,TRBV28,TRBJ1-2
TGTGCCAGCTCAAAGGACAGGAATAATTCACCCCTCCACTTT,CASSKDRNNSPLHF,TRBD1,-,TRBV18,TRBJ1-6
TGTGCCAGCAGCCAAGACCGACAGGGGGCGTCTAACTATGGCTACACCTTC,CASSQDRQGASNYGYTF,TRBD1,-,TRBV4-2,TRBJ1-2
TGTGCCAGCAGCCCCAGACTAGCGGAGAACACCGGGGAGCTGTTTTTT,CASSPRLAENTGELFF,TRBD2,-,TRBV9,TRBJ2-2
TGTGCCAGCAGCCGTGCGGGGGCTCAGAGTGGCACTGAAGCTTTCTTT,CASSRAGAQSGTEAFF,-,few,TRBV4-2,TRBJ1-1
TGTGCCAGCAGCGTGGCGGGAGTGGTCACCGGGGAGCTGTTTTTT,CASSVAGVVTGELFF,TRBD2,-,TRBV9,TRBJ2-2
TGTGCCAGTAGTGGCCCCGGGATTTCCGGAGGTAATTCACCCCTCCACTTT,CASSGPGISGGNSPLHF,-,once,TRBV19,TRBJ1-6
TGTGCCAGTAGTATAACCGGGACAGGGGTTTCACCCCTCCACTTT,CASSITGTGVSPLHF,TRBD1,-,TRBV19,TRBJ1-6
TGTGCCACCAGTGGCTTAGCCCTAGCGGGATCCTACAATGAGCAGTTCTTC,CATSGLALAGSYNEQFF,TRBD2,once,TRBV24-1,TRBJ2-1
TGTGCCAGCAGCGCACTAGCGGGAGGGACCCTCTACAATGAGCAGTTCTTC,CASSALAGGTLYNEQFF,TRBD2,once,TRBV7-2,TRBJ2-1
TGTGCCACCACCCTAGCGGGAGAAGGTCCCTACGAGCAGTACTTC,CATTLAGEGPYEQYF,TRBD2,once,TRBV15,TRBJ2-7
TGTGCCAGCAGCATCGGGACAGCGGGAGACGAGCAGTACTTC,CASSIGTAGDEQYF,-,few,TRBV27,TRBJ2-7
TGTGCTAGTGGTTTGAGCCCAGAGACCCAGTACTTC,CASGLSPETQYF,-,-,TRBV12-5,TRBJ2-5
TGTGCCACCAGTGATCACGGACTAGCGGACAATGAGCAGTTCTTC,CATSDHGLADNEQFF,TRBD2,-,TRBV24-1,TRBJ2-1
TGTGCCAGCAGTTTAGGAGCAGCGTATGGCTACACCTTC,CASSLGAAYGYTF,-,-,TRBV12-3/TRBV12-4,TRBJ1-2
TGTGCCAGCAGTGAAATTAGTCAGGGAAGCTCACCCCTCCACTTT,CASSEISQGSSPLHF,-,-,TRBV6-1,TRBJ1-6
TGTGCCAGTAACGACAGGACGGACTACGAGCAGTACTTC,CASNDRTDYEQYF,-,many,TRBV19,TRBJ2-7
TGTGCCAGCAGCTTAGGTACAGGGTGGAGAGGTCAGCCCCAGCATTTT,CASSLGTGWRGQPQHF,-,-,TRBV11-2,TRBJ1-5
TGTGCCAGCAGCTGGTCAGGGGGGTACGAGCAGTACTTC,CASSWSGGYEQYF,-,-,TRBV5-8,TRBJ2-7
TGTGCCAGCAGCTTAAACACAGGGTTCACCGGGGAGCTGTTTTTT,CASSLNTGFTGELFF,-,-,TRBV7-3,TRBJ2-2
TGTGCCAGCAGCTCCCAGGACAGGGGGAGTTCACCCCTCCACTTT,CASSSQDRGSSPLHF,TRBD1,-,TRBV7-2,TRBJ1-6
TGTGCCAGCAGCCAAACACTACTAGCTTACGAGCAGTACTTC,CASSQTLLAYEQYF,-,-,TRBV14,TRBJ2-7
TGTGCCATCCCCCGGGCCAGGGATGAGCAGTTCTTC,CAIPRARDEQFF,-,-,TRBV9,TRBJ2-1
TGTGCCAGCAGTGGAGGGGTGAGTAATTCACCCCTCCACTTT,CASSGGVSNSPLHF,-,-,TRBV28,TRBJ1-6